The rows below give T cell receptor beta chains drawn from one sample of a study of blood T cell repertoires in COVID-19. Measured with immunoSEQ multiplex PCR; TCRdb has only the in-frame clones, and not every one. The data show 200,000 to 250,000 clones, approximately 86% seen once. The sample consisted of peripheral blood. Every receptor here comes from a woman in her sixties or seventies with active or convalescent COVID-19. Each CDR3 is given with its conserved first and last residue.

V: TRBV6-5; J: TRBJ1-1; CDR3: CASSSTGAMNTEAFF
V: TRBV6-1; J: TRBJ1-5; CDR3: CASSELYSNQPQHF
V: TRBV24-1; J: TRBJ2-6; CDR3: CATGQGNSGANVLTF
V: TRBV7-9; J: TRBJ1-6; CDR3: CASSSLLTPLHF
V: TRBV11-2; J: TRBJ2-5; CDR3: CASSLAQLETQYF
V: TRBV27; J: TRBJ1-4; CDR3: CASSGRNEKLFF
V: TRBV5-4; J: TRBJ2-3; CDR3: CASSQGGGATDTQYF
V: TRBV7-9; J: TRBJ1-5; CDR3: CASSLSTGINQPQHF
V: TRBV24-1; J: TRBJ1-5; CDR3: CATSDDGTGSNQPQHF
V: TRBV9; J: TRBJ1-2; CDR3: CASSASGGVAYGYTF
V: TRBV7-2; J: TRBJ1-5; CDR3: CASRRGQGEAQPQHF
V: TRBV4-1; J: TRBJ1-1; CDR3: CASSPEGQRLTEAFF
V: TRBV9; J: TRBJ1-1; CDR3: CASSVKSDSLNTEAFF
V: TRBV11-3; J: TRBJ1-1; CDR3: CASSLEESEAFF
V: TRBV19; J: TRBJ1-5; CDR3: CASSPRRHRNDGNQPQHF
V: TRBV18; J: TRBJ2-1; CDR3: CASSPSRDNEQFF
V: TRBV6-5; J: TRBJ2-1; CDR3: CASRGLATFEQFF
V: TRBV27; J: TRBJ2-2; CDR3: CASSFYTGELFF
V: TRBV5-1; J: TRBJ2-7; CDR3: CASSNGQGNSYEQYF
V: TRBV25-1; J: TRBJ1-5; CDR3: CASSETGWGNQPQHF
V: TRBV5-1; J: TRBJ2-5; CDR3: CASSLVSGGETQYF
V: TRBV19; J: TRBJ1-4; CDR3: CASSPPTQGMGEKLFF
V: TRBV6-5; J: TRBJ1-6; CDR3: CASTSGSSYNSPLHF
V: TRBV7-6; J: TRBJ1-5; CDR3: CASSLAPGSDQPQHF
V: TRBV7-2; J: TRBJ1-2; CDR3: CASSLVAPSYTF